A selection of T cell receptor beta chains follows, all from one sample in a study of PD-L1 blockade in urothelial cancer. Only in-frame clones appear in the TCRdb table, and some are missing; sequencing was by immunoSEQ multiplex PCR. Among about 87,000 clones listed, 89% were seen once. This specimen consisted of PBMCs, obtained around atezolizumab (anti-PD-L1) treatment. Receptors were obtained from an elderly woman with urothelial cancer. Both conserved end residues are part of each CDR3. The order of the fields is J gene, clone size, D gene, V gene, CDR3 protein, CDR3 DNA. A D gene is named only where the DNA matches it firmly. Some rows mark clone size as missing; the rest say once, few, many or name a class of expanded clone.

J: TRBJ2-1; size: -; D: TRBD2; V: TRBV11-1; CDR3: CASSLSGTVNEQFF; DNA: TGTGCCAGCAGCTTAAGCGGGACCGTCAATGAGCAGTTCTTC
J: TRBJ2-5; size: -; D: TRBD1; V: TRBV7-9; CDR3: CASSLDRGAETQYF; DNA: TGTGCCAGCAGCTTGGACAGGGGGGCAGAGACCCAGTACTTC
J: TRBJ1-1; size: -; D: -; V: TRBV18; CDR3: CASSDSGRTEAFF; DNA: TGTGCCAGCTCAGATAGCGGCCGCACTGAAGCTTTCTTT
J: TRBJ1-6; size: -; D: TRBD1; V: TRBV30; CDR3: CAWSVRGPGGRSPLHF; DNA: TGTGCCTGGAGTGTACGGGGGCCAGGGGGCAGGTCACCCCTCCACTTT
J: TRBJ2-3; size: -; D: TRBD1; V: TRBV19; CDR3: CASSIDGTAYTDTQYF; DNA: TGTGCCAGTAGTATAGACGGGACAGCTTACACAGATACGCAGTATTTT
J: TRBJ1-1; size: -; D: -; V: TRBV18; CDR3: CASSPKKEGLEAFF; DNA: TGTGCCAGCTCACCCAAAAAGGAGGGGCTTGAAGCTTTCTTT
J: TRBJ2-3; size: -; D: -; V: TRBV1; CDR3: CTSSQDGGAGGADTQYF; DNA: TGCACCAGCAGCCAAGATGGTGGGGCTGGCGGGGCAGATACGCAGTATTTT
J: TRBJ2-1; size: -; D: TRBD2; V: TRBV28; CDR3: CASRQGLEAYNEQFF; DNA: TGTGCCAGCAGGCAGGGACTAGAGGCCTACAATGAGCAGTTCTTC
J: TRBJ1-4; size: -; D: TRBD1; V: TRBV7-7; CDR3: CASSPGTATNEKLFF; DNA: TGTGCCAGCAGCCCTGGGACAGCAACTAATGAAAAACTGTTTTTT
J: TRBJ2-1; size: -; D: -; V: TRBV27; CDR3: CASSPTRGRSSYNEQFF; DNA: TGTGCCAGCAGTCCCACCCGGGGTAGGAGCTCCTACAATGAGCAGTTCTTC
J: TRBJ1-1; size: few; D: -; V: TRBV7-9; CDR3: CASSLASGANTEAFF; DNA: TGTGCCAGCAGCTTAGCGAGCGGGGCGAACACTGAAGCTTTCTTT
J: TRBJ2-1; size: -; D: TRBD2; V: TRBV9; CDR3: CASSKTARGTSGGYEQFF; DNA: TGTGCCAGCAGCAAGACGGCCCGCGGGACTAGCGGAGGTTATGAGCAGTTCTTC
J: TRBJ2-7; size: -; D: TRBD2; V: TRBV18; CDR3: CASSPLRGTSGYEQYF; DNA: TGTGCCAGCTCACCACTTCGCGGGACTAGCGGGTACGAGCAGTACTTC
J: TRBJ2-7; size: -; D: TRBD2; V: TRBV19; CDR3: CASGLASGRVHEQYF; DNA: TGTGCCAGTGGGCTGGCTAGCGGGAGAGTCCACGAGCAGTACTTC
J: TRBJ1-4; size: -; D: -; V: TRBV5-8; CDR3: CASRLPGVATNEKLFF; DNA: TGTGCCAGCAGGTTACCAGGGGTGGCAACTAATGAAAAACTGTTTTTT
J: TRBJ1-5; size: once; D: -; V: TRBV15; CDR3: CATSRDTSTQPQHF; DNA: TGTGCCACCAGCAGAGATACCAGTACGCAGCCCCAGCATTTT
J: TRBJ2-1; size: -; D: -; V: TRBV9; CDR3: CASSAQPSDEQFF; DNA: TGTGCCAGCAGCGCCCAGCCTAGCGATGAGCAGTTCTTC
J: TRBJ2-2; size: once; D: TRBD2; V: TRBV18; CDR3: CASSLTKGGSGELFF; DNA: TGTGCCAGCTCACTCACCAAGGGAGGGAGCGGGGAGCTGTTTTTT
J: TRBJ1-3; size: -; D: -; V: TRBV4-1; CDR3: CASSQGRGSLSNTIYF; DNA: TGCGCCAGCAGCCAGGGGCGGGGATCTCTGTCAAACACCATATATTTT
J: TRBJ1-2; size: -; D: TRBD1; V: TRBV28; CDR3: CASSPGGSNYGYTF; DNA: TGTGCCAGCAGTCCAGGGGGCAGTAACTATGGCTACACCTTC
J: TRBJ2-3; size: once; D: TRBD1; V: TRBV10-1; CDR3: CASSESAGGDTDTQYF; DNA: TGCGCCAGCAGTGAGTCGGCAGGGGGAGATACAGATACGCAGTATTTT
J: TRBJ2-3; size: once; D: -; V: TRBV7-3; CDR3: CASSGGTDTQYF; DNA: TGTGCCAGCAGCGGGGGGACAGATACGCAGTATTTT
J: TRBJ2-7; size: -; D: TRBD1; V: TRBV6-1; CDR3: CASTLRGQGAREQYF; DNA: TGTGCCAGCACCCTGAGGGGACAGGGGGCGCGGGAGCAGTACTTC
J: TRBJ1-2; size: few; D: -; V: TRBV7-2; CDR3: CASSGRGGYTF; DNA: TGTGCCAGCAGCGGGAGGGGTGGCTACACCTTC
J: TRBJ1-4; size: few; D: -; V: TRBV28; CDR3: CASTEDTRGEKLFF; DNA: TGTGCCAGCACCGAGGATACCAGAGGGGAAAAACTGTTTTTT
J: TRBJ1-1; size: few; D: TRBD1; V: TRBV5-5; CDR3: CASSRQWAGGTEAFF; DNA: TGTGCCAGCAGCCGCCAATGGGCAGGGGGCACTGAAGCTTTCTTT
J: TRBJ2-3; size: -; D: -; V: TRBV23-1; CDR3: CASSQSVRDKQYF; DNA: TGCGCCAGCAGTCAATCGGTTCGGGACAAGCAGTATTTT
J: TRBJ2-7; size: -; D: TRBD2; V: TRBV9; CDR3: CASSVGAAGGPDEQYF; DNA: TGTGCCAGCAGCGTAGGGGCCGCGGGAGGGCCGGACGAGCAGTACTTC
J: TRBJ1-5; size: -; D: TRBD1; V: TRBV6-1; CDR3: CASSGGPGQGQVRSQHF; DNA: TGTGCCAGCAGTGGGGGGCCGGGACAGGGGCAAGTGAGGTCCCAGCATTTT
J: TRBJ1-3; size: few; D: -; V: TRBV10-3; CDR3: CAISESRGLRNTIYF; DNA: TGTGCCATCAGTGAGTCACGGGGACTTCGAAACACCATATATTTT
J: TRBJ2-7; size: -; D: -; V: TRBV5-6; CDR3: CASSLVRQAHYEQYF; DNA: TGTGCCAGCAGCTTGGTTAGACAGGCACACTACGAGCAGTACTTC
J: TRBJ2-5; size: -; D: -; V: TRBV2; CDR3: CASTEEETQYF; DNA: TGTGCCAGCACGGAGGAAGAGACCCAGTACTTC
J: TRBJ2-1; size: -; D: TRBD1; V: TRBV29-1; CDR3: CSVPGAGQGYNEQFF; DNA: TGCAGCGTCCCTGGGGCGGGACAGGGATACAATGAGCAGTTCTTC
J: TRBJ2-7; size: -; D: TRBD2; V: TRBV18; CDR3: CASSPSTSGFSYEQYF; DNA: TGTGCCAGCTCCCCATCGACTAGCGGTTTTTCCTACGAGCAGTACTTC
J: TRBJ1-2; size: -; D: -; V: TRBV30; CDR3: CAWRNSNYGYTF; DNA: TGTGCCTGGAGAAACAGTAACTATGGCTACACCTTC
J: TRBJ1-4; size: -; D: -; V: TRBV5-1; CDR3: CASSRSQGIEKLFF; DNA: TGCGCCAGCAGCCGGTCACAGGGTATTGAAAAACTGTTTTTT
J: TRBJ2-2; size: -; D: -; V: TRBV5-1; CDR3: CASSLDQAGGELFF; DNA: TGCGCCAGCAGCTTGGATCAAGCGGGCGGGGAGCTGTTTTTT
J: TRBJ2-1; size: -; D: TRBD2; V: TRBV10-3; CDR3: CAISEGLAGGSDNEQFF; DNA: TGTGCCATCAGTGAAGGGCTAGCGGGAGGTTCGGACAATGAGCAGTTCTTC
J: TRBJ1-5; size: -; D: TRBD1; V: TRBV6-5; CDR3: CASRRSGQTNQPQHF; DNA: TGTGCCAGCCGAAGGTCGGGACAGACCAATCAGCCCCAGCATTTT
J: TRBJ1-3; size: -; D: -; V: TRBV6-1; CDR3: CASSETLTGSGNTIYF; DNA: TGTGCCAGCAGTGAAACGCTAACGGGATCTGGAAACACCATATATTTT
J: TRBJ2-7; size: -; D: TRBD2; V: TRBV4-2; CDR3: CASSQEVAGGQYEQYF; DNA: TGTGCCAGCAGCCAAGAAGTTGCGGGAGGCCAGTACGAGCAGTACTTC
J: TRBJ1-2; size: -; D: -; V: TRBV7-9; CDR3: CASSLGEQAYGYTF; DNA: TGTGCCAGCAGCTTAGGGGAACAGGCCTATGGCTACACCTTC
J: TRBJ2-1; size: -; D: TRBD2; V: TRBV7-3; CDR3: CASSPQLAGGGEQFF; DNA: TGTGCCAGCAGCCCCCAGTTAGCGGGAGGGGGAGAGCAGTTCTTC
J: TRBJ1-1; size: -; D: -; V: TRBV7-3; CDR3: CASSSGHANTEAFF; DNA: TGTGCCAGCAGCTCGGGACACGCGAACACTGAAGCTTTCTTT
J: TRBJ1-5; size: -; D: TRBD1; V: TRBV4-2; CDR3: CASSQDLAGGNQPQHF; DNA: TGTGCCAGCAGCCAAGATCTGGCAGGGGGTAATCAGCCCCAGCATTTT
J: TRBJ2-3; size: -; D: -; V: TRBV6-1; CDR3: CASSEVGRVTDTQYF; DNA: TGTGCCAGCAGTGAAGTAGGCAGGGTAACAGATACGCAGTATTTT
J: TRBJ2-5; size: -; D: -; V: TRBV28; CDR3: CASSLGLGTQYF; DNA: TGTGCCAGCAGTTTGGGCCTGGGGACCCAGTACTTC
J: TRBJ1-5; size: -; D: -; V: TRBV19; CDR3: CASRTLAQALNQPQHF; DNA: TGTGCCAGTAGAACCTTGGCGCAGGCCCTCAATCAGCCCCAGCATTTT
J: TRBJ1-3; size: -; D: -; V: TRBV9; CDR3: CASSPLGGSSGNTIYF; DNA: TGTGCCAGCAGCCCTCTTGGTGGGAGCTCTGGAAACACCATATATTTT
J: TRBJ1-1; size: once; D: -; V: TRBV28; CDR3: CASSSRSTEAFF; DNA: TGTGCCAGCAGTTCTCGGTCCACTGAAGCTTTCTTT
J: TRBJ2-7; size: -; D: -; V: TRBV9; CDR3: CASSRQGGRTTYEQYF; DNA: TGTGCCAGCAGTCGCCAGGGCGGCCGAACCACCTACGAGCAGTACTTC
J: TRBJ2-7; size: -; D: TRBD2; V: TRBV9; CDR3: CASSVGSAGGPGEQYF; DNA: TGTGCCAGCAGCGTAGGGTCAGCGGGAGGGCCTGGCGAGCAGTACTTC
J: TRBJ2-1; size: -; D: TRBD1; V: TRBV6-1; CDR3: CASSERDRGPEQFF; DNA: TGTGCCAGCAGTGAAAGGGACAGGGGGCCTGAGCAGTTCTTC
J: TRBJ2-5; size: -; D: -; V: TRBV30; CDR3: CAWILEETQYF; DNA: TGTGCCTGGATCTTGGAGGAGACCCAGTACTTC
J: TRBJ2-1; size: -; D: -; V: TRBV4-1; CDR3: CASSQGPKGELNNEQFF; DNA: TGCGCCAGCAGCCAAGGACCCAAGGGGGAGTTAAACAATGAGCAGTTCTTC
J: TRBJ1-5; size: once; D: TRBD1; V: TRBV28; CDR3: CASSQGQGIQPQHF; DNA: TGTGCCAGCAGTCAAGGACAGGGCATTCAGCCCCAGCATTTT
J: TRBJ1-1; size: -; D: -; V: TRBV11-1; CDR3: CASSPGRGGTEAFF; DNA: TGTGCCAGCAGCCCGGGACGGGGGGGAACTGAAGCTTTCTTT
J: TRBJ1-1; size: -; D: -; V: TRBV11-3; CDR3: CASSLGPDTEAFF; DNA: TGTGCCAGCAGCTTAGGTCCAGACACTGAAGCTTTCTTT